The 18 T cell receptor beta chains listed next were all sequenced from one sample in a study of shared clonotypes between healthy human individuals. Here immunoSEQ multiplex PCR was the method, and the copy in TCRdb shows in-frame clones only, minus some. The sample has millions of clones, just over 90% seen once. The sequenced sample was naive CD4+ T cells sorted from blood. The sample's subset: CD45RA+ positively selected. The receptors come from a man aged 18 to 30 in good health.

J is TRBJ1-1 and V is TRBV2, with 9 bases identical to TRBD1. The germline V gene has CDR1 SNHLY and CDR2 FYNNEI. The CDR3 runs to 16 residues. V shed 6 bases and J 5 bases; nucleotides not matched to a gene: 13. This CDR3 reads CASRLLRTGEKTEAFF. The CDR3 DNA sequence: TGTGCCAGCAGACTTCTCAGGACAGGGGAGAAGACTGAAGCTTTCTTT.

The gene calls are TRBV5-1 and TRBJ2-5, with D perhaps TRBD2 (7 bases). V was trimmed by 4 bases and J by 4 bases, leaving 17 bases between them. Germline V gene sequence: CDR1 SGHRS, CDR2 YFSETQ. CDR3 length: 15 amino acids. DNA of the CDR3: TGCGCCAGCAGCCCCCGTGGGGGAGGGGGAGAGACCCAGTACTTC. This sequence encodes CASSPRGGGGETQYF.

The genes are TRBV11-1 and TRBJ2-3; D gene ambiguous. The length of the CDR3 is 15 residues. V was trimmed by 1 base and J by 4 bases, leaving 12 bases between them. Germline V gene data show CDR1 as SGHAT and CDR2 as FQDESV (reference sequence). DNA of the CDR3: TGTGCCAGCAGCTTAGAGGTCCAGCGACCAGATACGCAGTATTTT. It codes for CASSLEVQRPDTQYF.

The rearrangement joins TRBV18 to TRBJ1-2; the D gene is possibly TRBD1 (5 bases). This CDR3 is 17 amino acids long. V was clipped by 1 base and J by 2 bases, with 17 bases between them. Germline CDR1 KGHSH, CDR2 LQKENI. The CDR3 DNA is TGTGCCAGCTCACCACTCACGGGGGTTGTCGCCAACTATGGCTACACCTTC. Protein sequence: CASSPLTGVVANYGYTF.

The chain links TRBV6-1 to TRBJ1-1, with TRBD1 identical over 7 bases. The CDR3 is made up of 15 amino acids. CDR1 and CDR2 (germline): MNHNS, SASEGT. Germline trimming cut 4 bases from V and 4 bases from J; bases unmatched to any gene: 9. CDR3 in amino acids: CASSAQDRSGTEAFF. In DNA, the CDR3 is TGTGCCAGCAGTGCACAGGACAGGTCTGGCACTGAAGCTTTCTTT.

This clone was detected once. This chain joins TRBV11-2 and TRBJ2-3, with no clear D. The CDR3 is 14 amino acids. Trimming shortened V by 5 bases and J by 1 base, and 10 bases separated the two germline ends. Germline V gene data show CDR1 as SGHAT and CDR2 as FQNNGV. The CDR3 nucleotides are TGTGCCAGCAGCCCATTGAGCGGCACAGATACGCAGTATTTT. Encoded protein: CASSPLSGTDTQYF.

V usage is TRBV7-6 and J usage is TRBJ2-1; TRBD2 matches 8 bases. Germline V gene lookup returns CDR1 SGHVS and CDR2 FNYEAQ. The CDR3 contains 15 residues. Trimming took 3 bases from V and 8 from J; bases not matched to a gene: 9. CDR3 in amino acids: CASSFSGSLSDEQFF. CDR3 bases: TGTGCCAGCAGCTTCAGCGGGAGTCTTAGCGATGAGCAGTTCTTC.

The genes are TRBV18 and TRBJ1-1; D possibly corresponds to TRBD1 (6 bases). The germline V gene has CDR1 KGHSH and CDR2 LQKENI. The CDR3 has 13 residues. Trimming pared 6 bases from V and 3 bases from J, leaving 11 bases between. CDR3 sequence (DNA): TGTGCCAGCTCCACTACAGGGTACACTGAAGCTTTCTTT. Translating it yields CASSTTGYTEAFF.

This clone is a singleton in its sample. The rearrangement joins TRBV10-3 to TRBJ2-1; 9 bases agree with TRBD1. V was pared by 7 bases and J by 4 bases, with 8 bases of the junction left unmatched. This CDR3 has 15 residues. Germline CDR1 reads ENHRY; CDR2 reads SYGVKD. CDR3 sequence reads: CAITHPGQGYNEQFF. CDR3 nucleotide sequence: TGTGCCATCACTCACCCGGGACAGGGATACAATGAGCAGTTCTTC.

The chain combines TRBV5-4 with TRBJ2-2; no reliable D call. CDR3 length: 16 residues. V shed 4 bases and J shed 2 bases, with 15 bases lying between them. Per germline, CDR1 SGHNT and CDR2 YYREEE (reference sequence). CDR3: CASSRAGRRNTGELFF. The CDR3 DNA reads TGTGCCAGCAGCCGGGCAGGACGGCGTAACACCGGGGAGCTGTTTTTT.

The rearrangement joins TRBV5-1 to TRBJ1-4; 7 bases match TRBD1. CDR3 length equals 13 residues. Germline trimming cut 6 bases from V and 8 bases from J; bases unmatched to any gene: 7. The V gene's germline CDR1 is SGHRS and CDR2 YFSETQ. The CDR3 loop is CASKSEQGEKLFF. Here the CDR3 DNA reads TGCGCCAGCAAATCGGAACAGGGGGAAAAACTGTTTTTT.

V and J are TRBV29-1 and TRBJ2-5; 9 bases fit TRBD2. Germline CDR1 reads SQVTM; CDR2 reads ANQGSEA. V was pared by 4 bases and J by 4 bases, with 10 bases of the junction left unmatched. CDR3 length: 15 residues. The CDR3 DNA reads as TGCAGCGTTGGGGGTTTGGGCGGGAGGGTAGAGACCCAGTACTTC. As protein: CSVGGLGGRVETQYF.

The chain uses TRBV7-2 and TRBJ2-1; TRBD2 agrees at 14 bases. Per germline, CDR1 SGHTA and CDR2 FQGNSA. The ends lost 5 bases at V and 9 bases at J; junction bases unmatched: 9. The CDR3 is 16 amino acids. The CDR3 loop reads CASSASGLAGVLEQFF. The CDR3 bases are TGTGCCAGCAGCGCCTCGGGACTAGCGGGAGTTCTTGAGCAGTTCTTC.

This chain uses TRBV30 with TRBJ1-3; unclear D gene. The CDR3 totals 14 residues. Germline assignment: CDR1 GTSNPN and CDR2 SVGIG (reference sequence). V was cut by 2 bases and J by 3 bases, with 11 bases left in between. CDR3 coding DNA: TGTGCCTGGAGTCCTACCATAAATGGAAACACCATATATTTT. Residues: CAWSPTINGNTIYF.

The gene calls are TRBV28 and TRBJ2-7; 8 bases map to TRBD1. With 6 bases clipped from V and 2 bases from J, the junction kept 9 bases outside the gene matches. This CDR3 spans 15 amino acids. Germline CDR1 and CDR2: MDHEN and SYDVKM. The CDR3 sequence: CASRGAGGFTYEQYF. The CDR3, as DNA: TGTGCCAGCAGGGGGGCAGGGGGCTTCACCTACGAGCAGTACTTC.

This chain connects TRBV5-1 to TRBJ2-7, with a tentative D call TRBD2 (5 bases). This CDR3 spans 11 amino acids. The ends were cut back, 4 bases at V and 6 bases at J, with 8 bases in the middle. Germline lookup yields CDR1 SGHRS and CDR2 YFSETQ. CDR3 residues: CASSSGLEQYF. The CDR3 nucleotides are TGCGCCAGCAGCAGTGGACTCGAGCAGTACTTC.

The J gene is TRBJ1-4, the V gene TRBV18; D is uncertain. V lost 2 bases and J lost 7, with 8 bases in between. Germline loops: CDR1 KGHSH, CDR2 LQKENI. This CDR3 comprises 13 residues. CDR3 in DNA: TGTGCCAGCTCACCAGGGCAATTTGAAAAACTGTTTTTT. This codes for CASSPGQFEKLFF.

The table lists this clone with a count of one. This chain uses TRBV19 with TRBJ1-3; D gene ambiguous. CDR1 and CDR2 from the germline V gene are LNHDA and SQIVND (reference sequence). The CDR3 runs 13 residues. The V end lost 9 bases, the J end lost 0 bases, and 9 bases lay between the germline ends. This CDR3 is CASRSSSGNTIYF. CDR3 in DNA: TGTGCCAGCCGGAGTAGCTCTGGAAACACCATATATTTT.